The T cell receptor (beta chain) under discussion was sequenced for a study of T-cell memory formation after mild COVID-19 (dated by TCRdb to the early 2020s). The study in broad terms: TCR sequence clusters from the two donors were largely donor specific. In a couple of donors, T-cell clones that expanded and contracted after mild COVID-19 were followed by sequencing TCRalpha and TCRbeta repertoires longitudinally. Two young, previously healthy adult volunteers made up the cohort, one male and one female. Results the study describes overall, beyond this receptor: Some responding clones were found in pre-infection memory, which suggests that pre-existing cross-reactive memory T cells took part in the SARS-CoV-2 response. Only a couple of mild cases were covered by the study, and larger cohorts that include severe cases with pre-infection samples were considered necessary. Clones that contracted from day 15 to 85 showed balanced CD4/CD8 phenotypes, whereas a second wave of clones that expanded from day 15 to 37 leaned towards CD4+. Contracting CD4+ clones were located mainly in the CM and EM memory subsets, whereas CD8+ clones were found to be enriched in EMRA. The second-wave clones that peaked on day 37 were not confirmed to be SARS-CoV-2 specific.

The CDR3 holds 14 amino acids from the cysteine to the phenylalanine. The read is trimmed to its CDR3 DNA, 42 bases read in frame from base 1. Looking up the germline V gene yields CDR1 KGHDR and CDR2 SFDVKD. Trimming accounts for 9 bases at V and 3 bases at J, while the number of junction bases matched to no gene is 6. PBMCs were isolated by Ficoll-Paque density gradient centrifugation. As for this clonotype: No antigen is known for it. No much larger clonotype is one base removed from it; base qualities were not supplied.

Sequencing took place on an Illumina NovaSeq 6000. TCRalpha and TCRbeta cDNA libraries were built by 5'RACE with constant-segment primers, adding sample barcodes and unique molecular identifiers. RNA was extracted from every sample with Trizol reagent. The libraries were amplified in two PCR steps, and the second step added a second sample barcode and Illumina TruSeq adapters. Sequencing of libraries was performed on an Illumina NovaSeq with 2 x 150 bp paired-end reads. The source study handled its data this way. With migec v1.2.7, reads were demultiplexed and then collapsed into UMI-guided consensus sequences. With mixcr v2.1.11, UMI consensuses were aligned to TRA and TRB V and J templates and assembled into clonotypes. A clonotype was counted as expanded or contracted only when both edgeR and NoisET called the clonotype significant, with the noise models trained on biological replicates. For edgeR calls, the cutoffs were a false discovery rate-adjusted p below 0.01 and a log2 fold-change threshold of 1. As an exploratory analysis of dynamics, max-normalized trajectories of the 1000 most abundant clonotypes were examined with PCA combined with hierarchical clustering. Each responding clone was given a CD4 or CD8 phenotype based on the CD4+ and CD8+ repertoires, which had been sequenced separately. The public reads were reprocessed in TCRdb via fastp at Q25 and MiXCR, keeping in-frame beta chains. Each record represents a unique CDR3 protein, reported with the most common genes and DNA among its rows. Clone size and V and J calls follow TCRdb, not the original study. The sample has 450,000 or so distinct CDR3 sequences on record, about 23% of them singletons. Around an eighth of the sample is in the top ten clones.

Sequenced input: PBMCs or a T cell subset sorted from them (not recorded which). This chain is built from TRBV24-1 and TRBJ2-5; 10 bases in the junction line up with TRBD2. The clonotype comes from an adult woman who had mild COVID-19 (a few samples of this study predate the infection). The sample titles of this study are shuffled in the database, so cell type and time point are left out; the donor was told from shared clones. The DNA sequence reads TGTGCCACCTATAGCGGGGGGAAGGAAGAGACCCAGTACTTC. Translated, it gives CATYSGGKEETQYF.